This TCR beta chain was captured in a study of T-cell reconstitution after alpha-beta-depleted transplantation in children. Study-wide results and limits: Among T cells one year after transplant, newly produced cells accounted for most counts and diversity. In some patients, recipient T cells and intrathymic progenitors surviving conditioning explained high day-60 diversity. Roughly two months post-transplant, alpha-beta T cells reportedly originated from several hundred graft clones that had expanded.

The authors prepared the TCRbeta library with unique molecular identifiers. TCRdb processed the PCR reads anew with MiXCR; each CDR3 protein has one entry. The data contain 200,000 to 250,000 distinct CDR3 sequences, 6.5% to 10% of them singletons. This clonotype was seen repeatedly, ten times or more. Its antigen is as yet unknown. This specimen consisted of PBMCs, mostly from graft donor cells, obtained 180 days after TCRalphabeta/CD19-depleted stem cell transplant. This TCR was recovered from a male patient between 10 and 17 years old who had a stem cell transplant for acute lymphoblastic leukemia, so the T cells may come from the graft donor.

CDR3 nucleotides: TGTGCCGACTCGGCAGGGGCTTACACTGAAGCTTTCTTT. This sequence encodes CADSAGAYTEAFF. The rearrangement links TRBV12-3 or TRBV12-4 to TRBJ1-1, with a possible D match to TRBD1 (6 bases). V dropped 11 bases and J dropped 3 bases, with 16 bases sitting between them. CDR3 length: 13 amino acids.